This TCR beta chain was captured in a study of T cells after yellow fever vaccination. The V and J ends lost 3 bases and 5 bases, in that order; junction bases with no gene match: 8. This CDR3 has 16 amino acids. Germline-derived CDR1 and CDR2 are LNHNV and YYDKDF (reference sequence). General study points: Most clones from primary vaccination resurfaced after the booster (around 97% CD4, around 91% CD8). Secondary responses were weaker yet peaked faster, day 5 versus 15. High-abundance clonotypes from the bulk population could contaminate FACS-sorted repertoires.

This clonotype was counted only a few times. Its specificity is unknown. TCRdb used MiXCR to reprocess the 5' RACE reads, holding one entry per CDR3 protein. The table records 350,000 to 450,000 distinct CDR3 sequences, approximately 18% of them present only once. The sample consisted of PBMCs, taken before the yellow fever booster vaccination. The chain joins TRBV15 to TRBJ2-5, with 11 positions matching TRBD2. The origin of this receptor is a man aged 18 to 29 who received the YFV17D yellow fever vaccine. The CDR3 is CATSSISGGASETQYF. Here the CDR3 DNA reads TGTGCCACCAGCAGCATTAGCGGGGGGGCCTCGGAGACCCAGTACTTC.